The next 6 T cell receptor beta chains were all read from a single sample in a study of OX40 agonist ivuxolimab in advanced cancers. Profiled with immunoSEQ multiplex PCR; TCRdb holds only in-frame clones, not every one. The sample contains about 26,000 clones, 76% of which appear only once. The sample consisted of CD4+ or CD8+ T cells sorted from blood, taken in a trial of the OX40 agonist ivuxolimab. Receptors were obtained from an adult with an advanced solid tumor such as melanoma, head and neck, liver or kidney cancer.

The gene calls are TRBV18 and TRBJ2-3, with D possibly TRBD1 on 5 matching bases. From germline, CDR1 is KGHSH and CDR2 LQKENI. The CDR3 is made up of 15 amino acids. V lost 2 bases, J lost 5 bases, and 14 bases lay in between. DNA for the CDR3: TGTGCCAGCTCACCATCCCAGGGTCCTGGAGATACGCAGTATTTT. It encodes CASSPSQGPGDTQYF.

This rearrangement joins TRBV6-1 to TRBJ1-3, with TRBD1 as a possible D gene (5 bases). The CDR3 has 12 residues. The germline gives CDR1 MNHNS, CDR2 SASEGT. V lost 0 bases, J lost 10 bases, and 7 bases lay in between. CDR3 in amino acids: CASSEAEGTIYF. Here the CDR3 DNA reads TGTGCCAGCAGTGAAGCGGAGGGGACCATATATTTT.

The rearrangement joins TRBV6-5 to TRBJ1-1, with 7 positions matching TRBD1. The CDR3 extends over 15 amino acids. CDR1 and CDR2 from the germline V gene are MNHEY and SVGAGI. V lost 5 bases and J lost 8; bases outside the gene matches: 14. CDR3 DNA sequence: TGTGCCAGCAGTCGACTGGGACAGCAAGATGGGGAAGCTTTCTTT. It yields the protein CASSRLGQQDGEAFF.

The chain links TRBV11-2 to TRBJ1-1; TRBD1 might be the D (6 bases). Trimming left V 0 bases short and J 4 bases short, with 18 bases between. CDR3 length: 17 amino acids. The germline V gene encodes CDR1 SGHAT and CDR2 FQNNGV. CDR3 bases: TGTGCCAGCAGCTTAGAGGTATCCAGGGGTATTGGCACTGAAGCTTTCTTT. Its translation is CASSLEVSRGIGTEAFF.

J is TRBJ1-5 and V is TRBV10-1; D gene uncertain. The CDR3 has 17 amino acids. The germline V and J ends were trimmed by 4 bases and 2 bases, with 18 bases remaining between them. CDR1 is WNHNN, CDR2 SYGVQD, per germline (reference sequence). The CDR3 spells CASSAAGGLGGNQPQHF. The CDR3 nucleotides are TGCGCCAGCAGTGCCGCGGGCGGCCTTGGGGGCAATCAGCCCCAGCATTTT.

A few counts support this clone. This chain links TRBV27 with TRBJ2-5; unclear D gene. The V gene lost 4 bases and the J gene lost 7 bases, with 7 bases spanning the gap. The CDR3 runs 11 residues. Germline CDR1 and CDR2: MNHEY and SMNVEV (reference sequence). The CDR3 reads CASSSIGTQYF. CDR3 DNA: TGTGCCAGCAGTTCCATAGGGACCCAGTACTTC.